This paragraph reports one T cell receptor (beta chain). From germline, CDR1 is MDHEN and CDR2 SYDVKM. Trimming removed 6 bases at V and 4 bases at J, with 15 bases between. This CDR3 spans 14 amino acids. The data were produced by immunoSEQ multiplex PCR, yet TCRdb's version contains in-frame clones alone and is incomplete. Altogether 200,000 to 300,000 clones are present, about 90% being singletons, with the ten largest covering 3% to 3.5%. This sample is drawn from a study of blood T cell repertoires in COVID-19. Study at large: Collection of acute and convalescent COVID-19 samples took place in the United States, Italy and Spain.

The material sequenced was peripheral blood. The chain has TRBV28 and TRBJ1-2; no clear D. This TCR was sampled from a man younger than 30 with active or convalescent COVID-19. CDR3 loop: CASSPSPAGYGYTF. In nucleotides, the CDR3 is TGTGCCAGCAGCCCTTCCCCGGCGGGCTATGGCTACACCTTC.